This TCR beta chain originates from a study of T cell responses to AZD1222 COVID-19 vaccine. Overall study findings and caveats: Compared with day 0, the breadth and depth of the Spike-specific TCR repertoire rose significantly after two doses of AZD1222. Only five or six individuals given AZD1222 were seropositive at baseline.

The length of the CDR3 is 13 residues. Germline trimming cut 8 bases from V and 6 bases from J; bases unmatched to any gene: 5. In germline, CDR1 is MNHEY, CDR2 SVGAGI. The protocol was immunoSEQ multiplex PCR, while the TCRdb copy is restricted to in-frame clones and leaves out a portion. The data hold about 150,000 clones, with about nine tenths observed a single time. This clone has a single count. Its antigen is as yet unknown. This clonotype was obtained from an adult in good health. V is TRBV6-5 and J is TRBJ1-5; the match to TRBD1 covers 9 bases. The material was peripheral blood, obtained on day 0 of AZD1222 vaccination. CDR3 residues: CASLRTGVQPQHF. As DNA, the CDR3 is TGTGCCAGCCTTAGGACAGGGGTTCAGCCCCAGCATTTT.